One and the same sample provided the 8 T cell receptor beta chains below, sequenced in a study of beta chain features in type 1 diabetes. Findings of the study overall: Shortening that was moderate but significant affected the TCRB CDR3s of Type 1 diabetes patients in all four CD4+ subsets.

These TCRs are of unknown antigen specificity. Sequencing targeted expressed TCRB transcripts, as all isolated RNA had been reverse transcribed. Repertoires were generated with immunoSEQ multiplex PCR, while TCRdb's copy carries only in-frame clones and drops some. Among 150,000 to 200,000 clones listed, less than 10% were seen once. The sample taken for sequencing was central memory CD4+ T cells from blood. These receptors were collected from a man aged 18 to 30 with type 1 diabetes.

This clone turned up a few times. The chain employs TRBV5-1 and TRBJ2-5, with 10 bases lining up with TRBD2. This CDR3 contains 15 residues. V was clipped by 5 bases and J by 5 bases; unmatched bases: 9. CDR1 is SGHRS and CDR2 is YFSETQ in the germline V gene. The CDR3 sequence: CASSSSGRALETQYF. Here the CDR3 DNA reads TGCGCCAGCAGTTCGAGCGGGAGGGCCTTGGAGACCCAGTACTTC.

The rearrangement joins TRBV2 to TRBJ2-1, with TRBD2 as a possible D gene (5 bases). Trimming cost V 7 bases and J 10 bases, with 17 bases left between them. Germline CDR1 is SNHLY and CDR2 is FYNNEI. This CDR3 region has 13 residues. The CDR3 bases are TGTGCCAGCACCGGGGTCCCCCCCCGGGAGCAGTTCTTC. As protein: CASTGVPPREQFF.

This clone was recorded a few times. The chain combines TRBV28 with TRBJ1-1; a weak D match, TRBD1 (6 bases). There are 13 residues in the CDR3. With 9 bases removed from V and 10 bases from J, the gap between germline ends came to 21 bases. Germline V gene sequence: CDR1 MDHEN, CDR2 SYDVKM. The CDR3 DNA reads as TGTGCCAGTGGGGGGGCGGGAAGAAAGGGAGCTTTCTTT. Amino acid sequence: CASGGAGRKGAFF.

The chain employs TRBV5-1 and TRBJ1-2; 7 bases fit TRBD1. This CDR3 spans 14 amino acids. Trimming cost V 6 bases and J 5 bases; bases outside gene matches: 10. Per the germline V gene, CDR1 is SGHRS and CDR2 is YFSETQ. The DNA of the CDR3 is TGCGCCAGCAAACAGGGGAATGTAGAGTATGGCTACACCTTC. Protein product: CASKQGNVEYGYTF.

Only a few counts were recorded for this clone. The gene calls are TRBV28 and TRBJ1-5; D is perhaps TRBD1 (5 bases). Trimming took 3 bases from V and 9 from J, leaving 12 bases between them. Germline V gene sequence: CDR1 MDHEN, CDR2 SYDVKM. This CDR3 contains 13 residues. The CDR3, as DNA: TGTGCCAGCAGTTTTATCGGGAGGGGGCCCCAGCATTTT. This translates into CASSFIGRGPQHF. The whole variable domain, remainder taken from reference TRBV28 and TRBJ1-5, is DVKVTQSSRYLVKRTGEKVFLECVQDMDHENMFWYRQDPGLGLRLIYFSYDVKMKEKGDIPEGYSVSREKKERFSLILESASTNQTSMYLCASSFIGRGPQHFGDGTRLSIL.

The V call is TRBV5-1, the J call TRBJ1-1, with 7 bases lining up with TRBD1. The CDR3 loop spans 13 amino acids. Germline values: CDR1 SGHRS, CDR2 YFSETQ. J was trimmed by 0 bases and V by 6 bases; bases with no gene match: 2. The CDR3 DNA reads as TGCGCCAGCACCGGGACAGTGAACACTGAAGCTTTCTTT. Translated, it gives CASTGTVNTEAFF. Looking up the rest from reference TRBV5-1 and TRBJ1-1 gives the full variable domain: KAGVTQTPRYLIKTRGQQVTLSCSPISGHRSVSWYQQTPGQGLQFLFEYFSETQRNKGNFPGRFSGRQFSNSRSEMNVSTLELGDSALYLCASTGTVNTEAFFGQGTRLTVV.

This clone was detected ten times or more. The chain carries TRBV4-3 and TRBJ1-6; D is undetermined. The CDR3 loop spans 15 amino acids. Germline V gives CDR1 LGHNA, CDR2 YSLEER. The V and J ends lost 1 base and 8 bases respectively, with 12 bases between them. CDR3 sequence (DNA): TGCGCCAGCAGCCAAGGAGTGCAGGCAGATTCACCCCTCCACTTT. Translation: CASSQGVQADSPLHF.

This clone was counted only a few times. This chain joins TRBV5-1 and TRBJ2-1; D is ambiguous. Trimming removed 0 bases from V and 4 bases from J, with 11 bases in between. This CDR3 is 15 amino acids long. From germline, CDR1 is SGHRS and CDR2 YFSETQ. The chain's CDR3 is CASSLAEIGYNEQFF. CDR3 in DNA: TGCGCCAGCAGCTTGGCAGAGATCGGGTACAATGAGCAGTTCTTC.